This entry is about one TCR beta chain. Its specificity is unknown. This entry comes from a study of sequential checkpoint blockade in melanoma. At the level of the study: 85 to 95 pretreatment tumor DNA samples were TCRβ immunosequenced. Matched biopsies came pretreatment and at week 13 for approximately 21 patients.

Study-wide results and caveats: Mutational load did not correlate with tumor T-cell fraction or clonality. Response in arm A was associated with pretreatment TIL clonality.

V gave up 2 bases and J gave up 0 bases; unmatched junction bases: 9. The germline gives CDR1 KGHSH, CDR2 LQKENI. This CDR3 has 18 residues. The treatment is: randomized to nivolumab then ipilimumab (arm A) or the reverse (arm B). Only in-frame clones appear in the TCRdb table, and some are missing; sequencing was by immunoSEQ multiplex PCR. The table lists about 11,000 clones, around 30% of them singletons. Here the sequenced sample was tumor tissue (inferred from file names), taken from a patient given nivolumab and ipilimumab in sequence. The source is a human donor with melanoma. The chain has TRBV18 and TRBJ2-1; TRBD1 matches at 8 bases. CDR3 loop: CASSPAPGGGDSYNEQFF. DNA of the CDR3: TGTGCCAGCTCACCAGCCCCAGGGGGCGGGGACTCCTACAATGAGCAGTTCTTC.